This T cell receptor (beta chain) derives from a study of cytomegalovirus exposure and HLA in healthy donors. Study as a whole: A data release that came early held roughly 85 million unique TCRs from HLA-typed donors.

The PCR was carried out with 60 Vbeta primers and 13 Jbeta primers. The protocol was immunoSEQ multiplex PCR, while the TCRdb copy is restricted to in-frame clones and leaves out a portion. Its table lists about 200,000 clones. Worth noting for this clone: Its antigen remains unknown.

The V end lost 3 bases, the J end lost 0 bases, and 14 bases lay between the germline ends. The CDR3 sequence is 16 residues long. Germline V lookup: CDR1 SNHLY, CDR2 FYNNEI. Study findings and constraints: Most TCR sequences were seen very rarely across donors, but some public TCRs occurred in many. Some V segments, including TRBV6-2 and TRBV6-3, were excluded as indistinguishable. Earlier analysis found most TCR beta V segments productive about 87% or about 30% of the time.

Sample: PBMCs. This TCR was recovered from a girl aged 2-10 years in good health and CMV-seropositive. The gene calls are TRBV2 and TRBJ1-1, with D tentatively TRBD1 (5 bases). In nucleotides, the CDR3 is TGTGCCAGCAGTGATGGGACTGCTACACTGAACACTGAAGCTTTCTTT. Translated: CASSDGTATLNTEAFF.